This T cell receptor (beta chain) was recorded in a study of PD-1 blockade in classical Hodgkin lymphoma. On the study more broadly: Patients were infused with nivolumab 3 mg/kg every 2 weeks.

Of note for this clone: What it binds is not known.

Study-level findings and limits: Still unresolved is the cause of the repertoire differences, which may be disease activity or prior therapy. In CD4+ cells, TCR diversity went up significantly by C4D1, but in CD8+ cells it did not.

Time point reported: cycle 4 day 1 (C4D1), after 6 weeks of nivolumab. Brentuximab vedotin exposure varied among the patients, all of whom had relapsed after autologous stem cell transplantation. Isolation of CD4+ T cells from thawed PBMCs was performed by magnetic negative selection. TCRdb's copy holds only in-frame clones and misses some; the assay was immunoSEQ multiplex PCR. The table records tens of thousands of clones, about 86% of them present only once. The V end lost 5 bases, the J end lost 4 bases, and 18 bases lay between the germline ends. The CDR3 is 15 residues long. Germline CDR1 is SGHTA and CDR2 is FQGTGA.

The source of this sequence is a human donor with classical Hodgkin lymphoma. The chain couples TRBV7-3 to TRBJ2-7; D possibly corresponds to TRBD2 (6 bases). Material: CD4+ T cells from blood, obtained before the fourth cycle of nivolumab. The CDR3 region has the DNA TGTGCCAGCAGCCCCACGGCTGGAGGGGCTTACGAGCAGTACTTC. Translated, it gives CASSPTAGGAYEQYF.